This T cell receptor (beta chain) is from a study of cytomegalovirus exposure and HLA in healthy donors. General study points: The Asian-associated ancestry cluster reportedly had fewer N-insertions than the approximately 670-donor mean in a later analysis. The study designated 160 or so TCR beta chains cytomegalovirus-associated. Indistinguishability led to the exclusion of some V segments, TRBV6-2 and TRBV6-3 included.

V gave up 6 bases and J gave up 5 bases; unmatched junction bases: 8. The V gene's germline CDR1 is SNHLY and CDR2 FYNNEI. The CDR3 consists of 15 residues. In the PCR, 60 Vbeta and 13 Jbeta primers were used. This table comes from immunoSEQ multiplex PCR, and its TCRdb copy is limited to in-frame clones, with some not included. The table shows more than 85,000 clones, with 65% to 85% occurring only once. As concerns this clone: What it recognizes is unknown.

This clonotype originated in a young man in good health and CMV-seropositive. Input material: PBMCs. The chain couples TRBV2 to TRBJ2-5; 11 bases fit TRBD1. CDR3 sequence reads: CASSGSGTGGETQYF. CDR3 DNA: TGTGCCAGCAGCGGGTCCGGGACAGGGGGGGAGACCCAGTACTTC.